The entry that follows covers one T cell receptor beta chain sequence. The antigen remains undetermined. The protocol was immunoSEQ multiplex PCR, while the TCRdb copy is restricted to in-frame clones and leaves out a portion. The sample shows 45,000 to 65,000 clones, 80% of them seen only once. The data are from a study of T cell responses to AZD1222 COVID-19 vaccine. Study findings and constraints: Distributed over spike, vaccine-associated CD4 TCRs predominated at 160-218 and 743-854. Repertoire sampling was restricted to post-peak T cell response timepoints.

The CDR3 runs 15 residues. The V gene lost 6 bases and the J gene lost 8 bases, with 22 bases spanning the gap. Germline V lookup: CDR1 MDHEN, CDR2 SYDVKM. The V and J genes are TRBV28 and TRBJ1-2; D uncertain. This receptor was identified in an adult who received the AZD1222 COVID-19 vaccine. Material: peripheral blood, obtained 28 days after the second AZD1222 dose. CDR3 residues: CASSLTPAGRWGYTF. CDR3 DNA sequence: TGTGCCAGCAGCCTAACCCCCGCAGGCCGGTGGGGCTACACCTTC.